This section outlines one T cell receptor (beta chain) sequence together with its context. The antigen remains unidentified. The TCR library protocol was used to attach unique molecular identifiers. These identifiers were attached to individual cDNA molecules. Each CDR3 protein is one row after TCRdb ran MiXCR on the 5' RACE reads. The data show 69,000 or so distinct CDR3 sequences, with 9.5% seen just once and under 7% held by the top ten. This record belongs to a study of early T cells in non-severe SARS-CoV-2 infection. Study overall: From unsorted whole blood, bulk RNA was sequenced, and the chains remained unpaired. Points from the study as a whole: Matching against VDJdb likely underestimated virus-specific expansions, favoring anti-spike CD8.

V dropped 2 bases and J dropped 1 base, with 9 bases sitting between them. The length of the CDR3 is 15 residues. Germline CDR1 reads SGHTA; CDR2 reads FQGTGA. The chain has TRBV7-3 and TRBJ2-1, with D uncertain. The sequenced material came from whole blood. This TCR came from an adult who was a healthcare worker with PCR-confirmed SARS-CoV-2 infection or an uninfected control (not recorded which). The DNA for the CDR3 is TGTGCCAGCAGCTTAGTGGGGAATTCCTACAATGAGCAGTTCTTC. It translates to CASSLVGNSYNEQFF.